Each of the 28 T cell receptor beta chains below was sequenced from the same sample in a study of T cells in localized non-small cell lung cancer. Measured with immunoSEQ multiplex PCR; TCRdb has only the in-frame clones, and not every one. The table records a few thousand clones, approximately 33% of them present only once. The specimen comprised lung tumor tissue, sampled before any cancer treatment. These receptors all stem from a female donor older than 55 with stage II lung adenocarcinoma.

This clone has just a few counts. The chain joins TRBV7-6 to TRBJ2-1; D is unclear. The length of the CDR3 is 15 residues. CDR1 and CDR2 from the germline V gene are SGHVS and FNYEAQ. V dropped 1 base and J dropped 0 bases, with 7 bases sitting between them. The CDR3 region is CASSLGAVSYNEQFF. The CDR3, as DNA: TGTGCCAGCAGCTTAGGGGCCGTCTCCTACAATGAGCAGTTCTTC.

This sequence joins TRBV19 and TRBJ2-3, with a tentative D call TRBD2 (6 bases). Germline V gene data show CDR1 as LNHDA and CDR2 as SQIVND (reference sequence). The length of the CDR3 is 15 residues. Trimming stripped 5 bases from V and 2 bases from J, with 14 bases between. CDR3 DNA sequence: TGTGCCAGTAGTCGTAGGGCGGGGCTCACAGATACGCAGTATTTT. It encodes CASSRRAGLTDTQYF.

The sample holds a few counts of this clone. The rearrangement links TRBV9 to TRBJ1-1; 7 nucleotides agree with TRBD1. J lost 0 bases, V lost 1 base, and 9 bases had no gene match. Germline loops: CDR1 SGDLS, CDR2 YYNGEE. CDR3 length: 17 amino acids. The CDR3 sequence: CASSVHGQVGMNTEAFF. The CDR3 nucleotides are TGTGCCAGCAGCGTACATGGACAGGTGGGCATGAACACTGAAGCTTTCTTT.

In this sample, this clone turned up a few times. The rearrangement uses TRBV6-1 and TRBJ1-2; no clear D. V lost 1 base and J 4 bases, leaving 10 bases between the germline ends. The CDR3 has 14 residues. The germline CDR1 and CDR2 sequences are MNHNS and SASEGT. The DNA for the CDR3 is TGTGCCAGCAGTGAAGGGTTAGGGCCCTATGGCTACACCTTC. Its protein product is CASSEGLGPYGYTF.

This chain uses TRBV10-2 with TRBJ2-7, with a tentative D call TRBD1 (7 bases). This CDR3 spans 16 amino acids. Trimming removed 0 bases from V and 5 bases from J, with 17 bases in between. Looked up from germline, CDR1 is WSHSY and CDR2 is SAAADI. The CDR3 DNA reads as TGCGCCAGCAGTGAGTCGACAGGGAGGACCGTCCACGAGCAGTACTTC. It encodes CASSESTGRTVHEQYF.

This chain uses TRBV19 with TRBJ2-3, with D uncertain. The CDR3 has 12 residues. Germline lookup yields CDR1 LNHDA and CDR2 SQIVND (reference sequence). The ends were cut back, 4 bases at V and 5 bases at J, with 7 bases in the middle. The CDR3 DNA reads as TGTGCCAGTAGTACTACCCAAGATACGCAGTATTTT. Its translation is CASSTTQDTQYF.

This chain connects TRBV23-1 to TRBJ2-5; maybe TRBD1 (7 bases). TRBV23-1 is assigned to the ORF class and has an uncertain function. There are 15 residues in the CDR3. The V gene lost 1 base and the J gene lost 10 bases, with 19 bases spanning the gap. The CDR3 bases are TGCGCCAGCAGTCAATACCGACAGGGACTGGAGGGCCAGTACTTC. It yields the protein CASSQYRQGLEGQYF.

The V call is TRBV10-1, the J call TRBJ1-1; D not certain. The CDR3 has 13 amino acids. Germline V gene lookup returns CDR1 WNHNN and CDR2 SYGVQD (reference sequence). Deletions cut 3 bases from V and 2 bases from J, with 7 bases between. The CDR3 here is CASSDAANTEAFF. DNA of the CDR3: TGCGCCAGCAGTGATGCCGCTAACACTGAAGCTTTCTTT.

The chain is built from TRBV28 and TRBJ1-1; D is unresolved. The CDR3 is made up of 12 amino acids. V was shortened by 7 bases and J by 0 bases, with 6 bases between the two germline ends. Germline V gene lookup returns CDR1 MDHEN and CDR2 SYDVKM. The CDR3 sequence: CASKVLNTEAFF. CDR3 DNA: TGTGCCAGCAAGGTTCTGAACACTGAAGCTTTCTTT. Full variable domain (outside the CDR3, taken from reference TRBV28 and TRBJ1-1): DVKVTQSSRYLVKRTGEKVFLECVQDMDHENMFWYRQDPGLGLRLIYFSYDVKMKEKGDIPEGYSVSREKKERFSLILESASTNQTSMYLCASKVLNTEAFFGQGTRLTVV.

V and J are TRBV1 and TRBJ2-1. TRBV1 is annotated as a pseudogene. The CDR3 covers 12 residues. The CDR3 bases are TGCGCCAGCAGCTCGGCCTGGGGTGAGCAGTTCTTC. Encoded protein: CASSSAWGEQFF.

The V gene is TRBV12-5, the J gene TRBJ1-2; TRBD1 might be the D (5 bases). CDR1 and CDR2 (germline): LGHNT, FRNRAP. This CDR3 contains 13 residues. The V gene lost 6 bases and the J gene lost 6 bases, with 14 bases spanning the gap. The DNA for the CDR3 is TGTGCTAGTGGCCCCGACGACAGTAATGGCTACACCTTC. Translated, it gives CASGPDDSNGYTF.

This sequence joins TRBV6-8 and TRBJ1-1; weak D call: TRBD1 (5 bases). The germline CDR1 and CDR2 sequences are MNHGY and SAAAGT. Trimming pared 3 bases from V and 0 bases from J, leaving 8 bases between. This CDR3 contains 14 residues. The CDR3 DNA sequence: TGTGCCAGCAGTTATAGGGGAATGAACACTGAAGCTTTCTTT. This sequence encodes CASSYRGMNTEAFF.

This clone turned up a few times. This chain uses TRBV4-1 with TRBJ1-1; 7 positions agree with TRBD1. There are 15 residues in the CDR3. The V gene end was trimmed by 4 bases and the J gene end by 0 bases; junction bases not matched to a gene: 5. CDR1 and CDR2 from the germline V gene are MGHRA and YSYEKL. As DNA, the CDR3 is TGCGCCAGCAGCCGAGACAGGGCTATGAACACTGAAGCTTTCTTT. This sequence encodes CASSRDRAMNTEAFF.

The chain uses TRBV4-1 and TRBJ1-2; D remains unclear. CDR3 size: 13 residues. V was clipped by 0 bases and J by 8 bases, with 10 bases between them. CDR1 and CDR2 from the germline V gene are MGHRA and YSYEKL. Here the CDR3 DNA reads TGCGCCAGCAGCCAAGAGTCGGTGGGAGGCTACACCTTC. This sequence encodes CASSQESVGGYTF.

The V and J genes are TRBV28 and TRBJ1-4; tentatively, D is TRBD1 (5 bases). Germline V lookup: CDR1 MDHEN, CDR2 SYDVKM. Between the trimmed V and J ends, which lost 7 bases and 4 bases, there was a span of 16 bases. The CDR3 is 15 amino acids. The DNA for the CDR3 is TGTGCCAGCACAGGTGGGGGGAAGGATAATGAAAAACTGTTTTTT. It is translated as CASTGGGKDNEKLFF.

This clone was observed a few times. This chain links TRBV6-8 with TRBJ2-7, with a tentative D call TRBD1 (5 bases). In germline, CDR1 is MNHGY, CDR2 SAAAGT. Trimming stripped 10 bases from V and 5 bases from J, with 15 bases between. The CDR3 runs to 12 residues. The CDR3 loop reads CATSPQGHEQYF. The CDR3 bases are TGTGCCACAAGCCCCCAGGGCCACGAGCAGTACTTC.

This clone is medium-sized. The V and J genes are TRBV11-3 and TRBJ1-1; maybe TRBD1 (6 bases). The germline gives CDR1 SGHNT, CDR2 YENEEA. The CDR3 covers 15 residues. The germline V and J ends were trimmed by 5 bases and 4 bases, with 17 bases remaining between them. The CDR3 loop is CASSPRGGGGTEAFF. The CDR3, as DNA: TGTGCCAGCAGCCCGAGGGGGGGCGGCGGCACTGAAGCTTTCTTT. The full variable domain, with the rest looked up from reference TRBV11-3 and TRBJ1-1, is EAGVVQSPRYKIIEKKQPVAFWCNPISGHNTLYWYLQNLGQGPELLIRYENEEAVDDSQLPKDRFSAERLKGVDSTLKIQPAELGDSAVYLCASSPRGGGGTEAFFGQGTRLTVV.

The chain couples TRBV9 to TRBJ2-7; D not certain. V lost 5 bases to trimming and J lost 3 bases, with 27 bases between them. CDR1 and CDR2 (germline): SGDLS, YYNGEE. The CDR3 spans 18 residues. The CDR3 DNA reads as TGTGCCAGCAGTGCGTGGATGTTTGGCCCCTCGCCTCTCTACGAGCAGTACGTC. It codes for CASSAWMFGPSPLYEQYV.

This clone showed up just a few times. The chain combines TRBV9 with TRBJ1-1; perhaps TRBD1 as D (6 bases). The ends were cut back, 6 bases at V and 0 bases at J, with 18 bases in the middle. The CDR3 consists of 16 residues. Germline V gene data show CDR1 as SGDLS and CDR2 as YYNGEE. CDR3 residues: CASNLLTPGVNTEAFF. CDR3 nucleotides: TGTGCCAGCAACCTCCTGACCCCAGGGGTGAACACTGAAGCTTTCTTT.

The CDR3 is CASSGPGQGWDTEAFF. The DNA of the CDR3 is TGTGCCAGCAGTGGACCCGGACAGGGATGGGACACTGAAGCTTTCTTT. The V and J genes are TRBV28 and TRBJ1-1; 8 bases agree with TRBD1. The CDR3 totals 16 residues. V lost 5 bases and J lost 3; bases outside the gene matches: 11. The germline V gene encodes CDR1 MDHEN and CDR2 SYDVKM.

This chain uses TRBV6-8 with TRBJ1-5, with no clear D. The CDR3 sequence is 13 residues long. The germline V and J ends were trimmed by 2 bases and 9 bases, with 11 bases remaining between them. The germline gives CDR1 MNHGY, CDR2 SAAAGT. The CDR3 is CASSYEGPGPQHF. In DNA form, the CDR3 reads TGTGCCAGCAGTTACGAGGGTCCAGGGCCCCAGCATTTT.

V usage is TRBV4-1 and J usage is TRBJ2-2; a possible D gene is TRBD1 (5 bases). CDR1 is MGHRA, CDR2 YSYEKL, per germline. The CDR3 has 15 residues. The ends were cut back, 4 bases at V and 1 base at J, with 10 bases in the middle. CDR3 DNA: TGCGCCAGCAGCCCCTTGGGGCAGAACACCGGGGAGCTGTTTTTT. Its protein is CASSPLGQNTGELFF.

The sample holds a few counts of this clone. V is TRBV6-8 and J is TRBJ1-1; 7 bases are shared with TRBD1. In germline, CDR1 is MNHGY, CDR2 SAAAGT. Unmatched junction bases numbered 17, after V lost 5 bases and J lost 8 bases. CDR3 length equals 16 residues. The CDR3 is CASSVSALGTAEEAFF. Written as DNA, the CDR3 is TGTGCCAGCAGTGTTTCCGCCCTAGGGACAGCGGAGGAAGCTTTCTTT.

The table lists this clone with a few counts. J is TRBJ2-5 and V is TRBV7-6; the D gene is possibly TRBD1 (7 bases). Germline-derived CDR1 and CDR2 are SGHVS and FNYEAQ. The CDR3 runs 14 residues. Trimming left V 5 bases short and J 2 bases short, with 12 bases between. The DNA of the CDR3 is TGTGCCAGCAGCCGGGGGACAGATCAAGAGACCCAGTACTTC. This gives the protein CASSRGTDQETQYF.

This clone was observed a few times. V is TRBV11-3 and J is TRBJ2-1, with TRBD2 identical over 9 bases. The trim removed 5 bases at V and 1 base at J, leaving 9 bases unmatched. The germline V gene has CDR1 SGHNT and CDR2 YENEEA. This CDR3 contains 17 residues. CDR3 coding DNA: TGTGCCAGCAGCCATAGACTAGCGGAGTCTTCCTACAATGAGCAGTTCTTC. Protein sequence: CASSHRLAESSYNEQFF.

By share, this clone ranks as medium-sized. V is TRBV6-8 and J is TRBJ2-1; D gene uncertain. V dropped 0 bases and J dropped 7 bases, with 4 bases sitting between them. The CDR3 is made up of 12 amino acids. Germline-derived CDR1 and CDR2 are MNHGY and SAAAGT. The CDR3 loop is CASSYSGNEQFF. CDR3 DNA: TGTGCCAGCAGTTACTCTGGTAATGAGCAGTTCTTC.

DNA of the CDR3: TGCGCCAGCAGCTCCAGATGGAGGGCAGATACGCAGTATTTT. It codes for CASSSRWRADTQYF. The gene calls are TRBV5-1 and TRBJ2-3; D perhaps matches TRBD2 (6 bases). V was clipped by 3 bases and J by 4 bases, with 12 bases between them. CDR1 and CDR2 from the germline V gene are SGHRS and YFSETQ. The CDR3 is 14 amino acids. The full variable domain, in which reference TRBV5-1 and TRBJ2-3 provide the parts outside the CDR3, is KAGVTQTPRYLIKTRGQQVTLSCSPISGHRSVSWYQQTPGQGLQFLFEYFSETQRNKGNFPGRFSGRQFSNSRSEMNVSTLELGDSALYLCASSSRWRADTQYFGPGTRLTVL.

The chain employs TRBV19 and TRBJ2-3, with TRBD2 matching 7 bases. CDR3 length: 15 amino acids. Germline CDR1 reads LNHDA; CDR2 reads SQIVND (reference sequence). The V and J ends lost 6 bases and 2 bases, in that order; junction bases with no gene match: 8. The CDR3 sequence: CASRASGSVTDTQYF. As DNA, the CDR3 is TGTGCCAGTAGGGCTAGCGGTAGCGTCACAGATACGCAGTATTTT.